This T cell receptor beta chain was captured in a study of CD8 T cells in ankylosing spondylitis. Quantitative molecular-barcoded 5'-RACE generated the TCR beta libraries. In TCRdb, the 5' RACE reads were re-called with MiXCR into one record per CDR3 protein. The sample carries over 25,000 distinct CDR3 sequences, 14% recorded once. The table lists this clonotype with a few counts. Its specificity is not known. Study findings and constraints: There was reportedly significant enrichment of clones that were disease-linked in matched ankylosing spondylitis synovial fluid. One TCR beta motif, made up of roughly eight highly homologous variants, appeared characteristic of ankylosing spondylitis blood.

The sample consisted of blood. The clonotype originates from a male donor with ankylosing spondylitis or in good health (not recorded which).

Here the CDR3 DNA reads TGCGCCAGCAGATCTATTAGCGGGAGGCAACTAAAAGAGGACACCGGGGAGCTGTTTTTT. Amino acids: CASRSISGRQLKEDTGELFF. The genes are TRBV4-1 and TRBJ2-2; TRBD2 aligns across 10 bases. Germline V gene lookup returns CDR1 MGHRA and CDR2 YSYEKL. This CDR3 region has 20 residues. The J segment lost 3 bases and the V segment lost 6 bases, leaving 19 bases of the junction unmatched.